The clone carrying this T cell receptor beta chain was recorded at least ten times. Trimming cost V 8 bases and J 3 bases, with 11 bases left between them. CDR3 length equals 12 residues. One entry per CDR3 protein, called by TCRdb with MiXCR from the RT-PCR reads. The data contain more than 550,000 distinct CDR3 sequences, more than 13% of them seen just once; the ten biggest clones take up roughly 4%. The chain combines TRBV12-3 or TRBV12-4 with TRBJ2-7; D might be TRBD2 (5 bases). This receptor was identified in a female donor in good health, serving as a healthy control. The sequenced sample consisted of memory CD4+ T cells from blood. As DNA, the CDR3 is TGTGCCAGCCAAGGGAGCCACTACGAGCAGTACTTC. Its translation is CASQGSHYEQYF.